This TCR beta chain was profiled in a study of T cell responses to AZD1222 COVID-19 vaccine. Study overall: The study pooled second doses at about 4 or about 12 weeks. The study, taken as a whole, reports: Dominant at 160-218 and 743-854, vaccine-associated CD4 TCRs also spanned spike.

Here immunoSEQ multiplex PCR was the method, and the copy in TCRdb shows in-frame clones only, minus some. The sample shows roughly 160,000 clones, around nine tenths of them seen only once. On this clone: Antigen specificity is unknown.

The CDR3 is 16 residues long. Germline CDR1 reads SGHAT; CDR2 reads FQNNGV. V was clipped by 7 bases and J by 1 base, with 19 bases between them. The chain uses TRBV11-2 and TRBJ1-2, with D possibly matching TRBD1 (5 bases). This TCR came from an adult in good health. The input for sequencing was peripheral blood, taken on day 0 of AZD1222 vaccination. The CDR3 sequence: CASTEAAGQHNYGYTF. CDR3 coding DNA: TGTGCCAGCACCGAAGCCGCGGGGCAGCATAACTATGGCTACACCTTC.